These 9 T cell receptor beta chains came from one sample sequenced in a study of T cells in localized non-small cell lung cancer. Libraries were prepared by immunoSEQ multiplex PCR; TCRdb keeps only in-frame clonotypes and omits some of them. The sample holds roughly 40,000 clones, roughly 80% seen once. Sequenced here: PBMCs, sampled before any cancer treatment. All receptors come from a man aged 35 to 69 with stage II lung adenocarcinoma.

J is TRBJ2-3 and V is TRBV19; 8 bases agree with TRBD2. CDR1 is LNHDA and CDR2 is SQIVND in the germline V gene (reference sequence). V was pared by 6 bases and J by 2 bases, with 7 bases of the junction left unmatched. This CDR3 comprises 15 residues. CDR3 coding DNA: TGTGCCAGTAGCGCGACTAGCGCGGTCACAGATACGCAGTATTTT. Protein sequence: CASSATSAVTDTQYF.

This chain links TRBV7-3 with TRBJ2-7; 11 positions match TRBD2. V lost 5 bases, J lost 5 bases, and 5 bases stayed unmatched. This CDR3 spans 14 amino acids. CDR1 is SGHTA and CDR2 is FQGTGA in the germline V gene. CDR3 region: CASSIAGGPNEQYF. CDR3 nucleotide sequence: TGTGCCAGCAGCATAGCGGGAGGGCCGAACGAGCAGTACTTC.

The chain is built from TRBV4-2 and TRBJ1-4; TRBD1 is a possible D gene (5 bases). The CDR3 is made up of 14 amino acids. CDR1 and CDR2 from the germline V gene are LGHNA and YNFKEQ. V lost 1 base to trimming and J lost 8 bases, with 11 bases between them. The CDR3 region is CASSQGGVGEKLFF. CDR3 sequence (DNA): TGTGCCAGCAGCCAAGGGGGGGTTGGCGAAAAACTGTTTTTT.

The chain has TRBV27 and TRBJ1-4; D may be TRBD1 (6 bases). The V gene's germline CDR1 is MNHEY and CDR2 SMNVEV (reference sequence). Trimming left V 2 bases short and J 5 bases short, with 12 bases between. The CDR3 totals 15 residues. The CDR3 region is CASSLGGQGNEKLFF. In DNA, the CDR3 is TGTGCCAGCAGTTTAGGCGGGCAGGGGAATGAAAAACTGTTTTTT.

The V and J genes are TRBV2 and TRBJ1-5; no reliable D call. CDR1 and CDR2 (germline): SNHLY, FYNNEI. The length of the CDR3 is 14 residues. V was cut by 4 bases and J by 6 bases, with 13 bases left in between. Here the CDR3 DNA reads TGTGCCAGCAGTGGGACGGCTCACGGTCAGCCCCAGCATTTT. This sequence encodes CASSGTAHGQPQHF.

V gene TRBV7-2 combines with J gene TRBJ1-6; D is uncertain. V was trimmed by 0 bases and J by 5 bases, leaving 11 bases between them. Per the germline V gene, CDR1 is SGHTA and CDR2 is FQGNSA. This CDR3 contains 16 residues. The CDR3 is CASSLAGVSNNSPLHF. CDR3 sequence (DNA): TGTGCCAGCAGCTTAGCGGGTGTCAGTAATAATTCACCCCTCCACTTT.

The V gene is TRBV7-6, the J gene TRBJ1-4, with D perhaps matching TRBD1 (5 bases). The CDR3 has 12 amino acids. Trimming took 5 bases from V and 10 from J, leaving 11 bases between them. The germline gives CDR1 SGHVS, CDR2 FNYEAQ. The CDR3 region is CASSPRQGKLFF. Written as DNA, the CDR3 is TGTGCCAGCAGCCCCCGTCAGGGAAAACTGTTTTTT.

The chain uses TRBV6-5 and TRBJ2-5; 7 nucleotides match TRBD1. This CDR3 has 15 amino acids. Germline lookup yields CDR1 MNHEY and CDR2 SVGAGI. V dropped 4 bases and J dropped 1; count of bases not matched to a gene: 6. The CDR3 DNA is TGTGCCAGCAGTTCCTCGACAGGGACCCAAGAGACCCAGTACTTC. This codes for CASSSSTGTQETQYF.

V and J are TRBV9 and TRBJ2-5; the D call may be TRBD1 or TRBD2 (5 bases each). V lost 4 bases to trimming and J lost 4 bases, with 26 bases between them. The germline gives CDR1 SGDLS, CDR2 YYNGEE. CDR3 length: 18 amino acids. The CDR3 loop is CASSPSPPSGAGGETQYF. The CDR3, as DNA: TGTGCCAGCAGCCCCTCGCCCCCCAGTGGGGCTGGGGGAGAGACCCAGTACTTC. Full variable domain (outside the CDR3, taken from reference TRBV9 and TRBJ2-5): DSGVTQTPKHLITATGQRVTLRCSPRSGDLSVYWYQQSLDQGLQFLIQYYNGEERAKGNILERFSAQQFPDLHSELNLSSLELGDSALYFCASSPSPPSGAGGETQYFGPGTRLLVL.